This T cell receptor (beta chain) is drawn from a study of blood T cell repertoires in COVID-19. Study details: Acute and convalescent COVID-19 specimens originated in the United States, Italy and Spain. PBMCs, B-cell-depleted T cells, or T cells provided the cDNA or gDNA that made up the material.

In terms of age and location, participants ranged from roughly 18 to 95 years and lived in 24 US areas. Participants were placed into cohorts based on the clinical history they reported. CDR3 size: 12 residues. V lost 6 bases and J lost 5, with 9 bases in between. CDR1 and CDR2 (germline): KGHDR, SFDVKD. Repertoires were generated with immunoSEQ multiplex PCR, while TCRdb's copy carries only in-frame clones and drops some. Among some 200,000 clones listed, 87% were seen once. V and J are TRBV24-1 and TRBJ1-1, with D uncertain. This sequence was found in a man aged 18 to 29 with acute COVID-19. Sample: PBMCs or T cells enriched from blood (not recorded which). Written as DNA, the CDR3 is TGTGCCACCAGTCGTGGTCAGACTGAAGCTTTCTTT. Its protein is CATSRGQTEAFF.